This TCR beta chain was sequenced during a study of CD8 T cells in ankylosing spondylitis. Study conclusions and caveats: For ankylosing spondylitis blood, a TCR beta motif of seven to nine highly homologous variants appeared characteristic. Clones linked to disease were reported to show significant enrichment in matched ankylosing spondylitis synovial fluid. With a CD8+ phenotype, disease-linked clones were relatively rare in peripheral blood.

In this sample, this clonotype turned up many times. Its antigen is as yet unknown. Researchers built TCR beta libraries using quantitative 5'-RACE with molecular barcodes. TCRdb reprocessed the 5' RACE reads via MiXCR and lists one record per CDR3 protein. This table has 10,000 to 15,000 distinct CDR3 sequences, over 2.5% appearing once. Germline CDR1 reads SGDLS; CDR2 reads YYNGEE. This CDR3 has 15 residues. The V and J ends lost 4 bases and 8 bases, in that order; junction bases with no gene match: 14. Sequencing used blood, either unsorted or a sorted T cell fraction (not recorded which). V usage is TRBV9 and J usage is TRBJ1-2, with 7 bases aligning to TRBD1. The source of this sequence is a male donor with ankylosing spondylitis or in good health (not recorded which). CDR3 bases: TGTGCCAGCAGCCCCCATTCTTCTACAGGGGTCGGCTACACCTTC. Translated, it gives CASSPHSSTGVGYTF. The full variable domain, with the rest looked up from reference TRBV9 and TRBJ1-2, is DSGVTQTPKHLITATGQRVTLRCSPRSGDLSVYWYQQSLDQGLQFLIQYYNGEERAKGNILERFSAQQFPDLHSELNLSSLELGDSALYFCASSPHSSTGVGYTFGSGTRLTVV.